This record covers a single TCR beta chain. Measured with immunoSEQ multiplex PCR; TCRdb has only the in-frame clones, and not every one. The top ten hold 0.37% of the sample, which has some 250,000 clones, 90% seen once. This record belongs to a study of cytomegalovirus exposure and HLA in healthy donors. Between the trimmed V and J ends, which lost 1 base and 7 bases, there was a span of 11 bases. Germline V gene sequence: CDR1 MDHEN, CDR2 SYDVKM. The CDR3 is made up of 14 amino acids. Sequenced material: PBMCs. The chain links TRBV28 to TRBJ1-5; D may be TRBD1 (6 bases). The receptor's source is a woman younger than 30 in good health and CMV-seronegative. The CDR3 DNA is TGTGCCAGCAGTTTATTGGGGGCTGGGCAGCCCCAGCATTTT. Translation: CASSLLGAGQPQHF. Drawing the rest from reference TRBV28 and TRBJ1-5, the complete variable domain is DVKVTQSSRYLVKRTGEKVFLECVQDMDHENMFWYRQDPGLGLRLIYFSYDVKMKEKGDIPEGYSVSREKKERFSLILESASTNQTSMYLCASSLLGAGQPQHFGDGTRLSIL.